This T cell receptor beta chain was retrieved from a study of tumor-infiltrating lymphocytes in primary liver carcinoma. Germline values: CDR1 SGHVS, CDR2 FQNEAQ. The CDR3 loop spans 16 amino acids. About this clonotype itself: A much larger clone differs by one base, so this may be a read error.

The template, 450 to 650 ng total RNA, yielded TCR beta cDNA made with a constant-region primer. The TCR beta library was amplified through three nested multiplex PCR rounds in a modified ARM-PCR procedure. Each of the first two PCR rounds ran roughly 9 cycles with TRBV1-TRBV30 forward and C-beta reverse primers. TCRdb re-derived calls from the multiplex PCR reads in MiXCR, one entry per CDR3 protein. The sample has around 120,000 distinct CDR3 sequences, less than 80% seen once. The study co-extracted DNA and RNA from roughly 20-30 mg of unsorted bulk tissue. This TCR derives from a woman in her sixties with primary liver carcinoma and hepatitis B virus infection. This chain uses TRBV7-8 with TRBJ1-2; TRBD1 matches at 12 bases. Input material: liver tumor tissue from sampling region 1. Indicated subset: tumor region T1, superior pole. The CDR3 nucleotides read TGTGCCAACAGCTTATTGGGACAGGGGGCAAACTATGGCTACACCTTC. Translation gives CANSLLGQGANYGYTF.